This T cell receptor beta chain was sequenced for a study of control samples from healthy donors and cancer patients. V lost 3 bases and J lost 7; bases outside the gene matches: 3. CDR1 is SGHKS, CDR2 YYEKEE, per germline (reference sequence). CDR3 length: 13 residues. The assay was immunoSEQ multiplex PCR, and TCRdb's table has in-frame clones only and misses some. The table has over 150,000 clones, roughly 94% seen once; the top ten hold around 6.1%. The TCR originated in a man aged 35-49 years in good health. Sequencing input: blood. The chain uses TRBV5-5 and TRBJ1-2, with 10 positions matching TRBD1. The CDR3 sequence is CASSWGDRGGYTF. CDR3 coding DNA: TGTGCCAGCAGCTGGGGGGACAGGGGTGGCTACACCTTC.